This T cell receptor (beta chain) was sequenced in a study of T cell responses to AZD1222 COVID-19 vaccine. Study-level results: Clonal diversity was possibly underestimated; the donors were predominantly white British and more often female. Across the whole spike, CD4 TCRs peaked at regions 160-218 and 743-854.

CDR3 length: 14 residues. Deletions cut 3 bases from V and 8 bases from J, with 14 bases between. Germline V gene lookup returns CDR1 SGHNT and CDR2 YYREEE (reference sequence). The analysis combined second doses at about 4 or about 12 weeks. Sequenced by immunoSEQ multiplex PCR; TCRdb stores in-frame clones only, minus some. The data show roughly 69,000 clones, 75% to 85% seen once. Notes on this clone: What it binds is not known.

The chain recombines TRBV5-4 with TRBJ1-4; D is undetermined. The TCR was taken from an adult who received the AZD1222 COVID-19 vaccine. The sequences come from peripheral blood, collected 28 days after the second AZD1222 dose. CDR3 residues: CASSSPESGEKLFF. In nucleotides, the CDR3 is TGTGCCAGCAGCTCGCCCGAATCCGGAGAAAAACTGTTTTTT. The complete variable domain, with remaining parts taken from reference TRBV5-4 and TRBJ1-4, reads ETGVTQSPTHLIKTRGQQVTLRCSSQSGHNTVSWYQQALGQGPQFIFQYYREEENGRGNFPPRFSGLQFPNYSSELNVNALELDDSALYLCASSSPESGEKLFFGSGTQLSVL.